This paragraph reports one T cell receptor beta chain. The data originate from a study of Ad26.COV2.S vaccination and SARS-CoV-2 variants. Here immunoSEQ multiplex PCR was the method, and the copy in TCRdb shows in-frame clones only, minus some. The sample has a few hundred thousand clones; roughly 84% are singletons. The germline CDR1 and CDR2 sequences are SGHNT and YYREEE (reference sequence). The V gene lost 10 bases and the J gene lost 2 bases, with 12 bases spanning the gap. CDR3 size: 12 residues. The sample's treatment: some 19 received Ad26.COV2.S at low or high dose, single or two shots; about 5 received placebo; per-sample allocation not given. Samples were taken on day 63 after the first vaccine or placebo injection. Whoever gave the sample was an adult aged 18-55 years in Boston.

This receptor was identified in a person aged 18-65 years who received the Ad26.COV2.S COVID-19 vaccine or a placebo. The V and J genes are TRBV5-4 and TRBJ1-2, with a tentative D call TRBD1 (5 bases). The sequences come from peripheral blood, collected in a trial of Ad26.COV2.S vaccine versus placebo. The DNA for the CDR3 is TGTGCCGCGGGCGGGGCCAACTATGGCTACACCTTC. Translating gives CAAGGANYGYTF.